The 25 T cell receptor beta chains below come from one sample, sequenced in a study of cytomegalovirus exposure and HLA in healthy donors. Here immunoSEQ multiplex PCR was the method, and the copy in TCRdb shows in-frame clones only, minus some. The profile shows 82,000 or so clones, 85% to 95% of them singletons. Material: PBMCs. The receptors derive from a woman between 18 and 29 years old in good health and CMV-seronegative.

This clone was detected only once. Additional DNA sequences in this sample encode the identical CDR3. The V call is TRBV28, the J call TRBJ2-7; 10 bases fit TRBD1. The CDR3 is made up of 14 amino acids. Unmatched junction bases numbered 3, after V lost 6 bases and J lost 1 base. Per germline, CDR1 MDHEN and CDR2 SYDVKM. Written as DNA, the CDR3 is TGTGCCAGCAGCCGGACAGGGGGTTCCTACGAGCAGTACTTC. Translation gives CASSRTGGSYEQYF.

The chain joins TRBV28 to TRBJ1-2; tentatively, D is TRBD1 (6 bases). V was shortened by 2 bases and J by 4 bases, with 11 bases between the two germline ends. CDR3 size: 14 residues. Germline CDR1 is MDHEN and CDR2 is SYDVKM. The CDR3 nucleotides are TGTGCCAGCAGTTTAAGCGGGGGCGTCTATGGCTACACCTTC. It is translated as CASSLSGGVYGYTF.

The V and J genes are TRBV4-3 and TRBJ2-1, with 8 bases aligning to TRBD2. Germline lookup yields CDR1 LGHNA and CDR2 YSLEER. With V trimmed by 4 bases and J by 5 bases, 10 bases remained unmatched. The CDR3 has 16 residues. The CDR3 region is CASSRFSGVGNNEQFF. The CDR3 nucleotides read TGCGCCAGCAGCCGATTTAGCGGGGTCGGGAACAATGAGCAGTTCTTC.

The rearrangement uses TRBV5-1 and TRBJ1-4; 7 positions agree with TRBD1. The junction had 12 bases not matched to a gene; V was cut back by 4 bases and J by 0 bases. The germline V gene has CDR1 SGHRS and CDR2 YFSETQ. The CDR3 is 18 residues long. The CDR3 protein is CASSQRQGSIATNEKLFF. DNA of the CDR3: TGCGCCAGCAGCCAAAGACAGGGATCTATTGCAACTAATGAAAAACTGTTTTTT.

The chain couples TRBV5-6 to TRBJ2-5, with 14 positions matching TRBD2. Germline V gene lookup returns CDR1 SGHDT and CDR2 YYEEEE. This CDR3 has 16 amino acids. Germline trimming cut 1 base from V and 6 bases from J; bases unmatched to any gene: 5. As DNA, the CDR3 is TGTGCCAGCAGCTTGACGGGACTAGCGGGGGAGAAGACCCAGTACTTC. It encodes CASSLTGLAGEKTQYF. The complete variable domain, with remaining parts taken from reference TRBV5-6 and TRBJ2-5, reads DAGVTQSPTHLIKTRGQQVTLRCSPKSGHDTVSWYQQALGQGPQFIFQYYEEEERQRGNFPDRFSGHQFPNYSSELNVNALLLGDSALYLCASSLTGLAGEKTQYFGPGTRLLVL.

The V and J genes are TRBV6-5 and TRBJ2-5; 10 bases are shared with TRBD1. V trimming: 6 bases; J trimming: 5 bases; junction bases outside the gene matches: 9. There are 15 residues in the CDR3. CDR1 MNHEY and CDR2 SVGAGI come from the germline V gene. The CDR3 spells CASRGDRGRGETQYF. The CDR3 DNA follows: TGTGCCAGCAGAGGAGACAGGGGGCGAGGGGAGACCCAGTACTTC.

CDR3 amino acids: CASNPSGKSYEQYF. CDR3 sequence (DNA): TGTGCCAGCAATCCTAGCGGGAAATCCTACGAGCAGTACTTC. The gene calls are TRBV28 and TRBJ2-7; 9 positions agree with TRBD2. This CDR3 comprises 14 residues. Trimming removed 7 bases from V and 1 base from J; junction bases left unmatched: 5. From germline, CDR1 is MDHEN and CDR2 SYDVKM.

The V gene is TRBV7-2, the J gene TRBJ2-2; tentative D call: TRBD2 (7 bases). This CDR3 has 16 residues. V lost 2 bases and J lost 5, with 15 bases in between. Germline CDR1 reads SGHTA; CDR2 reads FQGNSA. The CDR3 nucleotides read TGTGCCAGCAGCTTAAGAACGGGGGGCGGGACCGGGGAGCTGTTTTTT. Its protein is CASSLRTGGGTGELFF.

This chain connects TRBV19 to TRBJ2-3; 12 bases map to TRBD2. V lost 4 bases to trimming and J lost 0 bases; unmatched junction nucleotides: 2. The CDR3 loop spans 16 amino acids. Germline assignment: CDR1 LNHDA and CDR2 SQIVND (reference sequence). This chain's CDR3 is CASSTGLAGSTDTQYF. In DNA form, the CDR3 reads TGTGCCAGTAGTACTGGACTAGCGGGAAGCACAGATACGCAGTATTTT.

The chain couples TRBV9 to TRBJ2-7; 10 bases line up with TRBD1. Germline V gene data show CDR1 as SGDLS and CDR2 as YYNGEE. Trimming at V came to 0 bases and at J to 3 bases, leaving 0 bases not matched to a gene. The CDR3 has 14 amino acids. CDR3 sequence: CASSVGDRGYEQYF. In DNA form, the CDR3 reads TGTGCCAGCAGCGTAGGGGACAGGGGCTACGAGCAGTACTTC.

The chain joins TRBV27 to TRBJ2-1; 12 nucleotides line up with TRBD2. V lost 6 bases and J lost 4; bases outside the gene matches: 4. Germline V CDR1 and CDR2: MNHEY, SMNVEV (reference sequence). The CDR3 sequence is 15 residues long. CDR3 region: CASSLGTSGYNEQFF. As DNA, the CDR3 is TGTGCCAGCAGCCTAGGGACTAGCGGGTACAATGAGCAGTTCTTC.

This clone showed up just a few times. The J gene is TRBJ1-5, the V gene TRBV19; D might be TRBD1 (6 bases). Between the trimmed V and J ends, which lost 6 bases and 0 bases, there was a span of 9 bases. The CDR3 totals 14 residues. The germline V gene encodes CDR1 LNHDA and CDR2 SQIVND (reference sequence). The CDR3: CASRRGNSNQPQHF. CDR3 DNA: TGTGCCAGTAGGAGGGGGAATAGCAATCAGCCCCAGCATTTT.

The chain couples TRBV19 to TRBJ2-1, with D possibly matching TRBD2 (5 bases). Germline CDR1 reads LNHDA; CDR2 reads SQIVND (reference sequence). The CDR3 is 16 amino acids. Deletions cut 7 bases from V and 0 bases from J, with 16 bases between. CDR3 nucleotide sequence: TGTGCCAGTACGGGGTTTGGGCAGAGCTCCTACAATGAGCAGTTCTTC. As protein: CASTGFGQSSYNEQFF.

The chain combines TRBV21-1 with TRBJ2-7; TRBD1 was called by the table and not checked on the DNA. TRBV21-1 has pseudogene status. The CDR3 has 14 amino acids. CDR3 amino acids: CASSKGPRSYEQYF. The CDR3 coding sequence is TGTGCCAGCAGCAAAGGTCCCAGGTCATACGAGCAGTACTTC.

The chain joins TRBV18 to TRBJ2-2; TRBD2 matches 11 bases. Losses at the gene ends were 3 bases for V and 5 bases for J; bases not matched to a gene: 5. From germline, CDR1 is KGHSH and CDR2 LQKENI. The CDR3 length is 16 residues. The CDR3 loop reads CASSPLLAGGTGELFF. The CDR3 bases are TGTGCCAGCTCACCCCTGCTAGCGGGGGGTACCGGGGAGCTGTTTTTT.

V usage is TRBV29-1 and J usage is TRBJ1-2, with 9 nucleotides matching TRBD1. Unmatched junction bases numbered 14, after V lost 6 bases and J lost 6 bases. Germline V gives CDR1 SQVTM, CDR2 ANQGSEA. The CDR3 contains 15 residues. CDR3 protein: CSVRRGQGESDGYTF. CDR3 bases: TGCAGCGTCCGAAGGGGACAGGGAGAGTCGGATGGCTACACCTTC.

The chain recombines TRBV28 with TRBJ1-2, with 9 nucleotides matching TRBD1. This CDR3 is built from 16 residues. CDR1 and CDR2 from the germline V gene are MDHEN and SYDVKM. CDR3 sequence reads: CALTTPGQGNNYGYTF. CDR3 nucleotides: TGTGCTCTGACCACACCGGGACAGGGAAACAACTATGGCTACACCTTC.

The V and J genes are TRBV6-5 and TRBJ1-2; D unresolved. The CDR3 runs to 15 residues. Germline CDR1 and CDR2: MNHEY and SVGAGI. The V end lost 0 bases, the J end lost 8 bases, and 16 bases lay between the germline ends. The CDR3 here is CASSYSPTKEEGYTF. Written as DNA, the CDR3 is TGTGCCAGCAGTTACTCCCCGACAAAAGAAGAAGGCTACACCTTC.

The rearrangement links TRBV4-3 to TRBJ2-7, with TRBD1 identical over 7 bases. The CDR3 spans 16 residues. J was trimmed by 6 bases and V by 0 bases; bases with no gene match: 11. Germline-derived CDR1 and CDR2 are LGHNA and YSLEER. As DNA, the CDR3 is TGCGCCAGCAGCCAAGATAGGACAGGCCCAAAATCCGAGCAGTACTTC. Translated: CASSQDRTGPKSEQYF.

The chain carries TRBV27 and TRBJ1-1, with a weak D call TRBD1 (5 bases). Germline V gives CDR1 MNHEY, CDR2 SMNVEV (reference sequence). Between the trimmed V and J ends, which lost 2 bases and 1 base, there was a span of 5 bases. CDR3 length: 13 amino acids. Written as DNA, the CDR3 is TGTGCCAGCAGTTTAACAGGGAACACTGAAGCTTTCTTT. Translation: CASSLTGNTEAFF.

The CDR3 nucleotides are TGTGCCAGCAGCTTTTTCTTGGACATGAACACTGAAGCTTTCTTT. It yields the protein CASSFFLDMNTEAFF. The rearrangement links TRBV7-9 to TRBJ1-1, with D possibly being TRBD1 (5 bases). V was clipped by 3 bases and J by 0 bases, with 11 bases between them. This CDR3 is built from 15 residues. Germline-derived CDR1 and CDR2 are SEHNR and FQNEAQ (reference sequence).

This rearrangement joins TRBV10-3 to TRBJ2-3; D gene uncertain. V lost 4 bases, J lost 0 bases, and 8 bases lay in between. The CDR3 has 14 amino acids. CDR1 and CDR2 (germline): ENHRY, SYGVKD. Here the CDR3 DNA reads TGTGCCATCAGTGTTACGGAGAGCACAGATACGCAGTATTTT. Its protein is CAISVTESTDTQYF.

This clone occurred many times. At the DNA level, this CDR3 is encoded by other sequences in the same sample as well. The V and J genes are TRBV6-1 and TRBJ2-3; 12 positions agree with TRBD2. V dropped 2 bases and J dropped 4; count of bases not matched to a gene: 1. The length of the CDR3 is 15 residues. Germline loops: CDR1 MNHNS, CDR2 SASEGT. The CDR3 nucleotides are TGTGCCAGCAGTGAACTAGCGGGAGGGCCAGATACGCAGTATTTT. Its translation: CASSELAGGPDTQYF.

CDR3 nucleotides: TGTGCCAGCAGTTTAGGGACAGTTGGCTACACCTTC. This encodes CASSLGTVGYTF. V usage is TRBV28 and J usage is TRBJ1-2, with 7 nucleotides matching TRBD1. Germline V gives CDR1 MDHEN, CDR2 SYDVKM. This CDR3 comprises 12 residues. The J segment lost 7 bases and the V segment lost 2 bases, leaving 1 base of the junction unmatched.

The chain couples TRBV10-3 to TRBJ2-3, with 11 bases identical to TRBD2. This CDR3 contains 16 residues. Germline CDR1 is ENHRY and CDR2 is SYGVKD. The V and J ends lost 5 bases and 3 bases, in that order; junction bases with no gene match: 7. The CDR3 bases are TGTGCCATCAGTCGAGGGACTAGCGGATTAACAGATACGCAGTATTTT. Its translation is CAISRGTSGLTDTQYF.